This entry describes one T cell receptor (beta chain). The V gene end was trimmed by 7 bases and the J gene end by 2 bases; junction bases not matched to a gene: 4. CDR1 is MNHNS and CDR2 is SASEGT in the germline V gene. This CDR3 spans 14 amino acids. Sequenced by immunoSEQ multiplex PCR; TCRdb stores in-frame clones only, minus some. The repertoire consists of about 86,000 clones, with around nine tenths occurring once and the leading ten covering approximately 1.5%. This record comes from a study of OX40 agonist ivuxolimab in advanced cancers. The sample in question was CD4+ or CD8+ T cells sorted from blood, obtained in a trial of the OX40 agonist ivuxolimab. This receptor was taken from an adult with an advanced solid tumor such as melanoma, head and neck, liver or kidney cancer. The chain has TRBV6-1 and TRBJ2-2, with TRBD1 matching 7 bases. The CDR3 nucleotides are TGTGCCAGCATGGGACAGCTCAACACCGGGGAGCTGTTTTTT. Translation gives CASMGQLNTGELFF.